What follows describes a single T cell receptor (beta chain). Antigen specificity is unknown. With 6 bases clipped from V and 1 base from J, the junction kept 8 bases outside the gene matches. Germline-derived CDR1 and CDR2 are MDHEN and SYDVKM. This CDR3 is built from 15 residues. It was with 60 Vbeta and 13 Jbeta primers that the PCR ran. Source study methods: An analysis that came later counted approximately 76 million unique TCR beta chains, 9 million to 12 million shared. The repertoire was sequenced with immunoSEQ multiplex PCR; TCRdb's copy has only in-frame clones and lacks some. V and J calls and clone size are given by that table; D and trimming were obtained from the DNA. Of 150,000 to 200,000 clones listed, roughly 77% are singletons. These data originate in a study of cytomegalovirus exposure and HLA in healthy donors. About the study: Approximately 190 million T cells yielded 100 million or so unique TCR beta sequences in earlier analysis. Study-wide results and limits: Common viral pathogens seemed to be connected with several of the most significant clusters, according to a later analysis.

Sequenced: PBMCs. This chain links TRBV28 with TRBJ1-1; 7 nucleotides agree with TRBD1. The TCR originated in a woman aged 25 to 39 in good health and CMV-seropositive. The CDR3 region is CASRGRQGRNTEAFF. CDR3 coding DNA: TGTGCCAGCAGAGGAAGACAGGGAAGGAACACTGAAGCTTTCTTT.